Sequencing of this T cell receptor beta chain was carried out in a study of PD-L1 blockade in urothelial cancer. This CDR3 has 15 residues. Looked up from germline, CDR1 is LNHDA and CDR2 is SQIVND (reference sequence). V dropped 5 bases and J dropped 3; count of bases not matched to a gene: 6. Each patient gave between 1 and 8 samples of peripheral blood mononuclear cells, which were collected pretreatment and during treatment. Clones were read by immunoSEQ multiplex PCR, and TCRdb kept only the in-frame ones, dropping some. Of approximately 100,000 clones in the sample, under 85% were seen once. The chain carries TRBV19 and TRBJ2-7, with 11 positions matching TRBD1. The source of this sequence is a man aged 50-60 years with urothelial cancer. Sample: PBMCs, taken around atezolizumab (anti-PD-L1) treatment. The CDR3 sequence is CASSGGQGAFYEQYF. CDR3 DNA: TGTGCCAGTAGTGGAGGACAGGGGGCTTTCTACGAGCAGTACTTC.